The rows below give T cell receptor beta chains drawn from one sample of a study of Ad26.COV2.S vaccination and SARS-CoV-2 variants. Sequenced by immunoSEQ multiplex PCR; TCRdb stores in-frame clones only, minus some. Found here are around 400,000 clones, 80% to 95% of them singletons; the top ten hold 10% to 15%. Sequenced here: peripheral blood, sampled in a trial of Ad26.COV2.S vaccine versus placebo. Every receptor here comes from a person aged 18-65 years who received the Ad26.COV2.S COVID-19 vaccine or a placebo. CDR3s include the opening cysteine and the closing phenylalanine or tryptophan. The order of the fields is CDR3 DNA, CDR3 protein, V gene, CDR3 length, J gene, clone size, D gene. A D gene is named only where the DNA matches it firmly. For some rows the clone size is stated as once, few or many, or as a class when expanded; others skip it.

DNA: TGTGCCAGCAGCCTAGCGGGAGTTAGCTCTGGAAACACCATATATTTT
CDR3: CASSLAGVSSGNTIYF
V: TRBV7-2
length: 16
J: TRBJ1-3
size: NA
D: NA

DNA: TGCGCCAGCAGCTTGGCTAGGACAGGGGGAGGAGAGACCCAGTACTTC
CDR3: CASSLARTGGGETQYF
V: TRBV5-1
length: 16
J: TRBJ2-5
size: NA
D: TRBD1

DNA: TGTGCCAGCAGCCACCTGGGGGGGGACCAAGAGACCCAGTACTTC
CDR3: CASSHLGGDQETQYF
V: TRBV14
length: 15
J: TRBJ2-5
size: NA
D: TRBD2

DNA: TGTGCCAGCAGCCTCCGGGGGACAGGAAGCACAGATACGCAGTATTTT
CDR3: CASSLRGTGSTDTQYF
V: TRBV3-1/TRBV3-2
length: 16
J: TRBJ2-3
size: few
D: TRBD1

DNA: TGTGCCAGCAGCTTAATAGGCCCTTTTCTGCGTGGGGATGAGCAGTTCTTC
CDR3: CASSLIGPFLRGDEQFF
V: TRBV7-3
length: 17
J: TRBJ2-1
size: NA
D: NA

DNA: TGTGCCAGCAGTTTCCTCGGACAGGGGGAGACCCAGTACTTC
CDR3: CASSFLGQGETQYF
V: TRBV28
length: 14
J: TRBJ2-5
size: once
D: TRBD1

DNA: TGCGCCAGCAGCTCTTTCCTCGTAACAGGGGACGGCTACACCTTC
CDR3: CASSSFLVTGDGYTF
V: TRBV4-3
length: 15
J: TRBJ1-2
size: NA
D: TRBD1

DNA: TGTGCCAGCAGCCGAGACAATCAAGAGACCCAGTACTTC
CDR3: CASSRDNQETQYF
V: TRBV7-2
length: 13
J: TRBJ2-5
size: NA
D: NA

DNA: TGTGCCAGTAGGACACTAGCGCCTCGGGGTAACAATGAGCAGTTCTTC
CDR3: CASRTLAPRGNNEQFF
V: TRBV19
length: 16
J: TRBJ2-1
size: few
D: TRBD2

DNA: TGTGCCAGCAGCTTGTTTAGCAATCAGCCCCAGCATTTT
CDR3: CASSLFSNQPQHF
V: TRBV5-5
length: 13
J: TRBJ1-5
size: NA
D: NA

DNA: TGTGCCAGCACCGGACACCTGAACACTGAAGCTTTCTTT
CDR3: CASTGHLNTEAFF
V: TRBV6-5
length: 13
J: TRBJ1-1
size: NA
D: NA

DNA: TGTGCCAGCAGTTCACTACAGGGAAGCGAGCAGTACTTC
CDR3: CASSSLQGSEQYF
V: TRBV7-9
length: 13
J: TRBJ2-7
size: NA
D: NA

DNA: TGTGCCAGCAGCTTCCAGCGGGAGGTGACCGGGGAGCTGTTTTTT
CDR3: CASSFQREVTGELFF
V: TRBV7-9
length: 15
J: TRBJ2-2
size: NA
D: TRBD2

DNA: TGTGCCAGCAGTGAAGCTCCACCTCTCACCCGGGGGGCGGGTGGGGAAAAACTGTTTTTT
CDR3: CASSEAPPLTRGAGGEKLFF
V: TRBV2
length: 20
J: TRBJ1-4
size: NA
D: NA

DNA: TGTGCCAGCAGCCCAACTCTAAATCAGCCCCAGCATTTT
CDR3: CASSPTLNQPQHF
V: TRBV3-1/TRBV3-2
length: 13
J: TRBJ1-5
size: NA
D: NA

DNA: TGTGCCAGCAGTTACGCGGGAGTTGCCAATGAGCAGTTCTTC
CDR3: CASSYAGVANEQFF
V: TRBV6-2/TRBV6-3
length: 14
J: TRBJ2-1
size: NA
D: TRBD2

DNA: TGTGCCATCAGTGGACCCCGGGACACGGGAATAAATTCACCCCTCCACTTT
CDR3: CAISGPRDTGINSPLHF
V: TRBV10-3
length: 17
J: TRBJ1-6
size: NA
D: NA

DNA: TGCGCCAGCAGCCTATCGAGGGGGGGGTCCTACGAGCAGTACTTC
CDR3: CASSLSRGGSYEQYF
V: TRBV4-1
length: 15
J: TRBJ2-7
size: NA
D: NA

DNA: TGTGCCAGCAGCCGCAGGGACAGTGGGGGGACCGGGGAGCTGTTTTTT
CDR3: CASSRRDSGGTGELFF
V: TRBV7-9
length: 16
J: TRBJ2-2
size: NA
D: NA

DNA: TGTGCCAGCAGTCCCCCGGGAAGGGGCTCCTACAATGAGCAGTTCTTC
CDR3: CASSPPGRGSYNEQFF
V: TRBV28
length: 16
J: TRBJ2-1
size: NA
D: NA

DNA: TGTGCCAGCAGTGAACGGGGTGGGACTAGCGGGAGCATCGGAGGTGAGCAGTTCTTC
CDR3: CASSERGGTSGSIGGEQFF
V: TRBV2
length: 19
J: TRBJ2-1
size: NA
D: TRBD2

DNA: TGTGCCAGCAGCTTCAAGGAGACCACCGGGGAGCTGTTTTTT
CDR3: CASSFKETTGELFF
V: TRBV7-2
length: 14
J: TRBJ2-2
size: NA
D: NA

DNA: TGTGCCAGTAGTCCAGCCTTTTCGGTGAGGAGCAATCAGCCCCAGCATTTT
CDR3: CASSPAFSVRSNQPQHF
V: TRBV19
length: 17
J: TRBJ1-5
size: once
D: NA

DNA: TGTGCCAGTAGTAACCCGGACTACGAGCAGTACTTC
CDR3: CASSNPDYEQYF
V: TRBV19
length: 12
J: TRBJ2-7
size: NA
D: NA

DNA: TGTGCCAGCAGCCAAGTACCGGGAGGGCTAGGTGAGCAGTTCTTC
CDR3: CASSQVPGGLGEQFF
V: TRBV14
length: 15
J: TRBJ2-1
size: NA
D: TRBD2

DNA: TGTGCCAGCATTCTTAGCGGGGGCTCCTACAATGAGCAGTTCTTC
CDR3: CASILSGGSYNEQFF
V: TRBV7-9
length: 15
J: TRBJ2-1
size: NA
D: TRBD2

DNA: TGTGCCAGCAGTGTCGAGTGGACAGGCTTTGGTGGCTACACCTTC
CDR3: CASSVEWTGFGGYTF
V: TRBV6-2/TRBV6-3
length: 15
J: TRBJ1-2
size: NA
D: TRBD1

DNA: TGTGCCAGTAGGCCCCCGGGACTAGCGAACGAGCAGTTCTTC
CDR3: CASRPPGLANEQFF
V: TRBV19
length: 14
J: TRBJ2-1
size: NA
D: TRBD2

DNA: TGTGCCAGCTCACCACTGGAGACCCAGTACTTC
CDR3: CASSPLETQYF
V: TRBV18
length: 11
J: TRBJ2-5
size: NA
D: NA

DNA: TGTGCCAGCAGCTTGGACAGGGGCATATCCCCGAACACTGAAGCTTTCTTT
CDR3: CASSLDRGISPNTEAFF
V: TRBV7-9
length: 17
J: TRBJ1-1
size: few
D: TRBD1

DNA: TGTGCCAGCAGTGACTCGGGGGGAACCCCCCACAATGAGCAGTTCTTC
CDR3: CASSDSGGTPHNEQFF
V: TRBV6-4
length: 16
J: TRBJ2-1
size: NA
D: NA

DNA: TGTGCCAGCACCTTGGACAGTGGAAACACCATATATTTT
CDR3: CASTLDSGNTIYF
V: TRBV3-1/TRBV3-2
length: 13
J: TRBJ1-3
size: NA
D: NA

DNA: TGTGCCAGCAGTTACTCACCGGGGATGGGTCAGCCCCAGCATTTT
CDR3: CASSYSPGMGQPQHF
V: TRBV6-2/TRBV6-3
length: 15
J: TRBJ1-5
size: NA
D: NA

DNA: TGTGCCAGTAGTATAAGCCTGCGGAAAATCTCTAGCACAGATACGCAGTATTTT
CDR3: CASSISLRKISSTDTQYF
V: TRBV19
length: 18
J: TRBJ2-3
size: NA
D: NA